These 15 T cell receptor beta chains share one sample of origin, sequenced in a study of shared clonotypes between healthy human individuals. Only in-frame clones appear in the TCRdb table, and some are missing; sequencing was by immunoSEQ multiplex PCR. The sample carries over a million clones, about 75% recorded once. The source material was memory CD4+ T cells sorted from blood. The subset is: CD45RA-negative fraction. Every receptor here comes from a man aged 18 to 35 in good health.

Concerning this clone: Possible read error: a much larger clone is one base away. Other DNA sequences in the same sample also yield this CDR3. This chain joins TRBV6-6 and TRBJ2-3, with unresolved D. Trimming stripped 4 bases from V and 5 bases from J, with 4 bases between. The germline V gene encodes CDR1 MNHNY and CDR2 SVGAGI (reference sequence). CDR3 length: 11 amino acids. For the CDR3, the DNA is TGTGCCAGCAGTTTGGTAGATACGCAGTATTTT. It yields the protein CASSLVDTQYF.

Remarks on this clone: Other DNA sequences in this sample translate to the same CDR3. The CDR3 protein is CASSIRVTGELFF. DNA for the CDR3: TGTGCCAGTAGTATACGGGTGACCGGGGAGCTGTTTTTT. V and J are TRBV19 and TRBJ2-2; D not certain. Germline V gene lookup returns CDR1 LNHDA and CDR2 SQIVND (reference sequence). The CDR3 consists of 13 residues. The V gene lost 2 bases and the J gene lost 5 bases, with 6 bases spanning the gap.

CDR3 in DNA: TGTGCCAGCATAAGGCAGATTACAGATACGCAGTATTTT. It specifies CASIRQITDTQYF. The chain couples TRBV2 to TRBJ2-3; no firm D call. The V and J ends lost 7 bases and 3 bases respectively, with 11 bases between them. Germline CDR1 reads SNHLY; CDR2 reads FYNNEI. This CDR3 contains 13 residues.

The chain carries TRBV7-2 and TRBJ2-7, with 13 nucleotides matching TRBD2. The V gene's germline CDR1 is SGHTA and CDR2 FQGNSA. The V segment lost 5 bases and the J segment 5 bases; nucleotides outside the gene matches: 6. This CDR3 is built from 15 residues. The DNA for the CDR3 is TGTGCCAGCAGCCCCTGGACTAGCGGGAGTCACGAGCAGTACTTC. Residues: CASSPWTSGSHEQYF.

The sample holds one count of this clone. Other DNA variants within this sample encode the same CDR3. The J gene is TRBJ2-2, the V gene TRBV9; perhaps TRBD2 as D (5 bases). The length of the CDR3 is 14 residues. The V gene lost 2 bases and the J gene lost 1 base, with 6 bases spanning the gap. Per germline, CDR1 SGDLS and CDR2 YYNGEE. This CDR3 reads CASSVSGNTGELFF. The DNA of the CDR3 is TGTGCCAGCAGCGTGAGCGGGAACACCGGGGAGCTGTTTTTT.

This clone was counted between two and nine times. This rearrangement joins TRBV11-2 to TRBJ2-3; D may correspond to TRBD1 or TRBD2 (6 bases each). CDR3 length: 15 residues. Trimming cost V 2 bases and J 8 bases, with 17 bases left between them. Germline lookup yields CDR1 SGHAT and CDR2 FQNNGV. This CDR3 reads CASSLKRGAFGTQYF. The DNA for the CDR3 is TGTGCCAGCAGCTTAAAAAGGGGGGCCTTTGGTACGCAGTATTTT.

DNA for the CDR3: TGTGCCAGCACCCAATCCCGGACTGGCGCAGAGACCCAGTACTTC. Translated: CASTQSRTGAETQYF. The rearrangement joins TRBV11-2 to TRBJ2-5; D may be TRBD2 (5 bases). This CDR3 has 15 amino acids. V lost 7 bases and J lost 4, with 19 bases in between. Germline-derived CDR1 and CDR2 are SGHAT and FQNNGV.

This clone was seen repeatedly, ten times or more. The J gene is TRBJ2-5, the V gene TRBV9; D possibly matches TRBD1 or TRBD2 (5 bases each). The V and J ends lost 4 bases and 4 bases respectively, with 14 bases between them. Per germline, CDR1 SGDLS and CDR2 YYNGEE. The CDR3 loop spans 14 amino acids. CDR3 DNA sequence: TGTGCCAGCAGCCCCGGGACGGCGAGAGAGACCCAGTACTTC. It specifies CASSPGTARETQYF.

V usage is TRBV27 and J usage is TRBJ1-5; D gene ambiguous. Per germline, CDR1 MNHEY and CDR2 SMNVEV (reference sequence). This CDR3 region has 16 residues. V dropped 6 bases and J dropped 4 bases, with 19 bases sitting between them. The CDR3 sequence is CASSSFKILGNQPQHF. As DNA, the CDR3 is TGTGCCAGCAGCTCTTTTAAAATCCTGGGGAATCAGCCCCAGCATTTT.

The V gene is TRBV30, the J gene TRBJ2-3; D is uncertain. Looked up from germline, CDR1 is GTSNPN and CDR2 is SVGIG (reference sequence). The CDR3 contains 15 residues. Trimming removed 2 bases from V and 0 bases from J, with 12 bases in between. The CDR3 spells CAWSLPPSSTDTQYF. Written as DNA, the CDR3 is TGTGCCTGGAGTCTTCCTCCATCTAGCACAGATACGCAGTATTTT.

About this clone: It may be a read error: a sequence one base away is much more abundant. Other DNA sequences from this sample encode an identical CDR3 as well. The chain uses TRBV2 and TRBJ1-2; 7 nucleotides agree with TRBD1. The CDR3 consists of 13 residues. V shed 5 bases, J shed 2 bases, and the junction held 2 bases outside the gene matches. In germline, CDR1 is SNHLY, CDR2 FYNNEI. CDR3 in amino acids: CASSTTGNYGYTF. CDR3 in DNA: TGTGCCAGCAGTACGACAGGGAACTATGGCTACACCTTC.

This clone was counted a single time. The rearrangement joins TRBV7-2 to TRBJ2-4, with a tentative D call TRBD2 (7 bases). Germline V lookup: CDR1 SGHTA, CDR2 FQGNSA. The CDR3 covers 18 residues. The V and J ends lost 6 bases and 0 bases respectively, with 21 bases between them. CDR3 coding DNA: TGTGCCAGCAGTCTCAGGGAGGGGGAACCTCTAGCCAAAAACATTCAGTACTTC. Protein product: CASSLREGEPLAKNIQYF.

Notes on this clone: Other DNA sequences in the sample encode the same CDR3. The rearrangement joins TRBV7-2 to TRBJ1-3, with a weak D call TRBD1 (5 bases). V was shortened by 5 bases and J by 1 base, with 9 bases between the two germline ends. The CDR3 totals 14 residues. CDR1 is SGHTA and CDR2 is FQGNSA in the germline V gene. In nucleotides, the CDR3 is TGTGCCAGCAGCCCCCGGGGGTCTGGAAACACCATATATTTT. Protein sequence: CASSPRGSGNTIYF.

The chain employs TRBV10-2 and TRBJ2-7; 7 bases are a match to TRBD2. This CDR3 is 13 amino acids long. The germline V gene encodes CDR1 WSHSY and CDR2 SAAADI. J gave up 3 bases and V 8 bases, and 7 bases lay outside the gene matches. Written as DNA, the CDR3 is TGCGCCAGCTCCCGGGGGGAGAACTACGAGCAGTACTTC. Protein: CASSRGENYEQYF.

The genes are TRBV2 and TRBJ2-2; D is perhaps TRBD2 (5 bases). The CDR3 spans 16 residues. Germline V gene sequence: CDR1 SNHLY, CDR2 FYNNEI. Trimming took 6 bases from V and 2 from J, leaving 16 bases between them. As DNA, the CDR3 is TGTGCCAGCAGAAGATCTGGGCTAGCAAACACCGGGGAGCTGTTTTTT. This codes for CASRRSGLANTGELFF.